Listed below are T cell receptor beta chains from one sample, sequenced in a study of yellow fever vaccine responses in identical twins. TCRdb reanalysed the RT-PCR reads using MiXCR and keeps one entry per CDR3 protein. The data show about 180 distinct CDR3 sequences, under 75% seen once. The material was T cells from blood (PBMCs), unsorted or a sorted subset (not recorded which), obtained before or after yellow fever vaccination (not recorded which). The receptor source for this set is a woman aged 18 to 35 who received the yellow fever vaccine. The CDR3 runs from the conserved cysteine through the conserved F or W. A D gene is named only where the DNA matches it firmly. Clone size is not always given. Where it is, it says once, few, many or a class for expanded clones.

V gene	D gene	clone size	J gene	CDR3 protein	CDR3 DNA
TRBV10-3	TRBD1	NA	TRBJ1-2	CAIRGERTGVSYGYTF	TGTGCCATCAGAGGCGAAAGGACAGGGGTTAGCTATGGCTACACCTTC
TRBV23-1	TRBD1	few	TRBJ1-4	CASSQSTRDRVHEKLFF	TGCGCCAGCAGTCAATCGACCCGGGACAGAGTTCATGAAAAACTGTTTTTT
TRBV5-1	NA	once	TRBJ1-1	CASSLNRQSAAFF	TGCGCCAGCAGCTTGAATCGACAGTCCGCAGCTTTCTTT
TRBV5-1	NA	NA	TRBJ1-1	CASSGDRAEAFF	TGCGCCAGCAGCGGTGACAGAGCTGAAGCTTTCTTT
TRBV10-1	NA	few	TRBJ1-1	CASSEGFDSTEAFF	TGCGCCAGCAGTGAGGGGTTTGATAGCACTGAAGCTTTCTTT
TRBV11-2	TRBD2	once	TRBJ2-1	CASSFSPGLAGDNEQFF	TGTGCCAGCAGCTTCTCACCGGGACTAGCGGGCGACAATGAGCAGTTCTTC
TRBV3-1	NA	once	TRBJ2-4	CASSQRVAKNIQYF	TGTGCCAGCAGCCAAAGGGTGGCCAAAAACATTCAGTACTTC
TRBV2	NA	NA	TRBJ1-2	CASRGTRVSNYGYTF	TGTGCCAGCAGGGGGACCCGCGTTTCTAACTATGGCTACACCTTC
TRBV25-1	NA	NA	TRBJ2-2	CASSENTGELFF	TGTGCCAGCAGTGAAAACACCGGGGAGCTGTTTTTT
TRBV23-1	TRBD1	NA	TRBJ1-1	CASRFPGQGFENTEAFF	TGCGCCAGCAGATTTCCGGGACAGGGGTTTGAAAACACTGAAGCTTTCTTT
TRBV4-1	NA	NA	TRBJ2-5	CASSQPSQEETQYF	TGCGCCAGCAGCCAACCATCCCAGGAGGAGACCCAGTACTTC
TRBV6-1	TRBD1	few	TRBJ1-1	CASSPHGTGGFEAFF	TGTGCCAGCAGCCCTCACGGGACAGGGGGCTTTGAAGCTTTCTTT
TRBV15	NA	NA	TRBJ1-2	CATSRQDSNYGYTF	TGTGCCACCAGCAGACAGGATTCTAACTATGGCTACACCTTC